The next 5 T cell receptor beta chains were all read from a single sample in a study of shared clonotypes between healthy human individuals (dated by TCRdb to the early 2020s). Library preparation was by the immunoSEQ multiplex PCR assay. Entries here come from immuneACCESS through TCRdb and include only in-frame sequences with V and J called. Some clones fail to appear in such tables; in the studies checked, an unresolved V gene covers under half of the shortfall, and the cause of the remainder is unknown. For this sample there are 600,000 to 750,000 clones; 90% appear just once. 34% of the sample is held by the ten biggest clonotypes. Source material: memory CD8+ T cells from PBMCs. The cell subset or site label on this specimen signifies: CD45RO+ cells pooled with CCR7-negative TemRA cells. The receptor set was obtained from a man younger than 30 in good health. Some clones in this sample may be carry-over from other donors' samples.

The chain is built from TRBV4-1 and TRBJ2-5; weak D call: TRBD2 (6 bases). This CDR3 spans 14 amino acids. V lost 2 bases and J 5 bases, leaving 12 bases between the germline ends. Germline CDR1 reads MGHRA; CDR2 reads YSYEKL. Here the CDR3 DNA reads TGCGCCAGCAGCCAAACGACTAGTTGGGAGACCCAGTACTTC. This translates into CASSQTTSWETQYF.

V usage is TRBV7-9 and J usage is TRBJ2-5; a weak D match, TRBD1 (5 bases). Germline CDR1 and CDR2: SEHNR and FQNEAQ (reference sequence). The V end lost 9 bases, the J end lost 1 base, and 18 bases lay between the germline ends. This CDR3 is built from 15 residues. In DNA form, the CDR3 reads TGTGCCAGTCCCCCCCTTGGGGCAACCCAAGAGACCCAGTACTTC. Its protein is CASPPLGATQETQYF.

The rearrangement uses TRBV19 and TRBJ2-1, with TRBD2 matching 13 bases. From germline, CDR1 is LNHDA and CDR2 SQIVND (reference sequence). The CDR3 consists of 17 residues. J lost 4 bases, V lost 6 bases, and 9 bases had no gene match. As DNA, the CDR3 is TGTGCCAGTAGCGGAGAAGGACTAGCGGGAGCTTACAATGAGCAGTTCTTC. Protein sequence: CASSGEGLAGAYNEQFF.

The rearrangement links TRBV9 to TRBJ2-2, with unresolved D. Germline V gene lookup returns CDR1 SGDLS and CDR2 YYNGEE. The CDR3 sequence is 17 residues long. Trimming took off 2 bases at V and 0 bases at J, with 14 bases between the two ends. CDR3 protein: CASSVPARGANTGELFF. The CDR3 DNA sequence: TGTGCCAGCAGCGTCCCCGCGAGAGGCGCGAACACCGGGGAGCTGTTTTTT.

The chain is built from TRBV6-1 and TRBJ2-1; D might be TRBD2 (6 bases). V was clipped by 4 bases and J by 6 bases, with 7 bases between them. This CDR3 contains 12 residues. Germline lookup yields CDR1 MNHNS and CDR2 SASEGT. The CDR3 DNA follows: TGTGCCAGCAGTGTACTAGCCAATGAGCAGTTCTTC. Translation: CASSVLANEQFF.